This T cell receptor (beta chain) was identified in a study of cytomegalovirus exposure and HLA in healthy donors. Across the whole study: Unique TCRs numbering roughly 85 million, obtained from HLA-typed donors, made up an early data release.

PCR was performed using 60 Vbeta and 13 Jbeta primers. Clones were sequenced by immunoSEQ multiplex PCR, and TCRdb holds only the in-frame ones, with some missing. The data hold fewer than 250,000 clones, with approximately 81% observed a single time. The CDR3 spans 15 residues. Germline V gives CDR1 SGDLS, CDR2 YYNGEE. V lost 0 bases and J 4 bases, leaving 13 bases between the germline ends. V is TRBV9 and J is TRBJ1-1; tentatively, D is TRBD1 (5 bases). The TCR was taken from a man aged 25-45 years in good health and CMV-seronegative. Sequencing was performed on PBMCs. The CDR3 loop is CASSVATGGGTEAFF. The CDR3 region has the DNA TGTGCCAGCAGCGTAGCTACGGGGGGAGGCACTGAAGCTTTCTTT.